The 6 T cell receptor beta chains below were found in one sample sequenced in a study of CD8 T cells in ankylosing spondylitis. TCRdb re-called the 5' RACE reads through MiXCR, storing one row per CDR3 protein. The data contain approximately 100,000 distinct CDR3 sequences, about 25% of them seen just once; the ten biggest clones take up 10% to 15%. The sample comprised synovial fluid, either unsorted or a sorted T cell fraction (not recorded which). These TCRs come from a male donor with ankylosing spondylitis.

This rearrangement joins TRBV5-5 to TRBJ2-7; D unclear. V lost 0 bases and J 9 bases, leaving 10 bases between the germline ends. Germline V lookup: CDR1 SGHKS, CDR2 YYEKEE (reference sequence). This CDR3 region has 12 residues. CDR3 amino acids: CASSLGLSPQYF. The CDR3 region has the DNA TGTGCCAGCAGCTTGGGACTGTCTCCGCAGTACTTC. The complete variable domain, with remaining parts taken from reference TRBV5-5 and TRBJ2-7, reads DAGVTQSPTHLIKTRGQQVTLRCSPISGHKSVSWYQQVLGQGPQFIFQYYEKEERGRGNFPDRFSARQFPNYSSELNVNALLLGDSALYLCASSLGLSPQYFGPGTRLTVT.

This clonotype has only a few counts. The J gene is TRBJ2-2, the V gene TRBV18; 9 bases align to TRBD2. The CDR3 extends over 15 amino acids. V lost 3 bases, J lost 9 bases, and 8 bases stayed unmatched. Germline CDR1 reads KGHSH; CDR2 reads LQKENI. The chain's CDR3 is CASSPTSGDARELFF. CDR3 sequence (DNA): TGTGCCAGCTCACCGACTAGCGGAGACGCCCGGGAGCTGTTTTTT.

This clonotype showed up many times. The V and J genes are TRBV20-1 and TRBJ1-2, with D maybe TRBD1 (6 bases). Germline V gene sequence: CDR1 DFQATT, CDR2 SNEGSKA (reference sequence). This CDR3 spans 13 amino acids. Trimming shortened V by 0 bases and J by 8 bases, and 13 bases separated the two germline ends. The CDR3 region is CSARDPRQDGYTF. The CDR3 DNA is TGCAGTGCTAGAGATCCCCGACAGGACGGCTACACCTTC.

Only a few counts were recorded for this clonotype. The DNA of the CDR3 is TGCGCCAGCGGACAGGGCAAGAATGAGCAGTTCTTC. Its translation is CASGQGKNEQFF. The chain recombines TRBV5-1 with TRBJ2-1, with 8 nucleotides matching TRBD1. The V gene end was trimmed by 7 bases and the J gene end by 7 bases; junction bases not matched to a gene: 4. Germline lookup yields CDR1 SGHRS and CDR2 YFSETQ. This CDR3 is 12 amino acids long. The full variable domain, rest sourced from reference TRBV5-1 and TRBJ2-1, is KAGVTQTPRYLIKTRGQQVTLSCSPISGHRSVSWYQQTPGQGLQFLFEYFSETQRNKGNFPGRFSGRQFSNSRSEMNVSTLELGDSALYLCASGQGKNEQFFGPGTRLTVL.

J is TRBJ2-1 and V is TRBV2; the match to TRBD1 covers 7 bases. The CDR3 is made up of 19 amino acids. Germline V gene lookup returns CDR1 SNHLY and CDR2 FYNNEI. V was pared by 3 bases and J by 4 bases, with 18 bases of the junction left unmatched. The CDR3 sequence: CASSEPRQGTSLEYNEQFF. The CDR3 bases are TGTGCCAGCAGTGAGCCGAGACAGGGAACTTCTTTGGAATACAATGAGCAGTTCTTC.

The sample holds a few counts of this clonotype. This CDR3 reads CASSWSQQETQYF. In nucleotides, the CDR3 is TGTGCCAGCAGTTGGAGCCAACAAGAGACCCAGTACTTC. The chain has TRBV27 and TRBJ2-5, with D hard to call. Trimming took 4 bases from V and 2 from J, leaving 8 bases between them. Per germline, CDR1 MNHEY and CDR2 SMNVEV (reference sequence). CDR3 length: 13 residues.